The T cell receptor (beta chain) under discussion was sequenced for a study of T cells in tumors and immune-related adverse events. This CDR3 comprises 16 residues. Germline assignment: CDR1 MNHNY and CDR2 SVGAGI (reference sequence). V gave up 6 bases and J gave up 5 bases; unmatched junction bases: 14. TCRdb's copy holds only in-frame clones and misses some; the assay was immunoSEQ multiplex PCR. The top ten hold roughly 1.3% of the sample, which has about 22,000 clones, under 95% seen once. This receptor was identified in a female donor with metastatic renal cell carcinoma. Sequenced material: lymph node tissue, taken from a patient treated with anti-PD-1 therapy. The chain has TRBV6-6 and TRBJ2-5; the match to TRBD2 covers 8 bases. As DNA, the CDR3 is TGTGCCAGCAGAACCGGGACTAGGCTTCCGTGGGAGACCCAGTACTTC. This encodes CASRTGTRLPWETQYF.